This T cell receptor (beta chain) was recovered during a study of shared clonotypes between healthy human individuals. Study-level information: For every donor, three CD4 naive, three CD4 memory, two CD8 naive and one CD8 memory plates were used.

Germline lookup yields CDR1 SGHTA and CDR2 FQGNSA. V lost 1 base, J lost 5 bases, and 11 bases lay in between. The CDR3 is 14 amino acids. Whole-study findings and limits: Among a handful of donors, about 5% of naive CD4 clonotypes were found in common.

Sequencing used immunoSEQ multiplex PCR; TCRdb keeps in-frame clones, though not all of them. This sample carries over 1.4 million clones, around 97% of them seen once, and the ten largest clones take about 1%. About this clone: The antigen remains unidentified.

Sequenced material: naive CD4+ T cells sorted from blood. Subset noted: CD45RA+ positively selected. This TCR was sampled from a man in his thirties or forties in good health. V usage is TRBV7-2 and J usage is TRBJ2-5; D gene ambiguous. CDR3 coding DNA: TGTGCCAGCAGCTTAGGTGGTGGGATGGAGACCCAGTACTTC. This gives the protein CASSLGGGMETQYF.